Reported below is one T cell receptor beta chain. Sequencing was performed with immunoSEQ multiplex PCR; in TCRdb, only in-frame clones are kept and a portion is missing. The data hold around 79,000 clones, with 94% observed a single time. This sample was taken from a study of technical replicates of blood from several donors. The CDR3 consists of 18 residues. Germline V gene sequence: CDR1 KGHSH, CDR2 LQKENI. V lost 2 bases, J lost 0 bases, and 17 bases lay in between. The source material was T cells isolated from PBMCs. The chain carries TRBV18 and TRBJ2-1; TRBD2 is a possible D gene (6 bases). This TCR came from a human donor in good health. Written as DNA, the CDR3 is TGTGCCAGCTCACCAAGATTTGGGACGGGAGACTCCTACAATGAGCAGTTCTTC. It encodes CASSPRFGTGDSYNEQFF.